The entry below describes one TCR beta chain. The antigen is not known. Other nucleotide sequences from this sample produce the same CDR3. These data are taken from a study of T cell responses to AZD1222 COVID-19 vaccine. Some clones are missing from TCRdb's copy, which holds only in-frame ones; the method was immunoSEQ multiplex PCR. The profile shows about 170,000 clones, approximately 92% of them singletons. Study-wide findings and caveats: Spike-specific TCR breadth and depth rose after two AZD1222 doses. Vaccine-associated CD4 TCRs spanned spike, dominant at 160-218 and 743-854. The donors showed a predominance of white British ancestry and of females, with possible underestimation of clonal diversity. As reported, nearly half of all spike-specific TCRs target variant regions that are unmutated.

The receptor comes from an adult in good health. The sequenced sample was peripheral blood, obtained on day 0 of AZD1222 vaccination.

The CDR3 DNA is TGCGCCAGCAGCTTGGGGGGGCCTAACACTGAAGCTTTCTTT. Protein product: CASSLGGPNTEAFF. The chain employs TRBV5-1 and TRBJ1-1; tentative D call: TRBD1 (6 bases). Germline V CDR1 and CDR2: SGHRS, YFSETQ. Trimming removed 0 bases from V and 2 bases from J, with 8 bases in between. The CDR3 extends over 14 amino acids. Based on the CDR3 plus reference TRBV5-1 and TRBJ1-1, the full variable domain is KAGVTQTPRYLIKTRGQQVTLSCSPISGHRSVSWYQQTPGQGLQFLFEYFSETQRNKGNFPGRFSGRQFSNSRSEMNVSTLELGDSALYLCASSLGGPNTEAFFGQGTRLTVV.